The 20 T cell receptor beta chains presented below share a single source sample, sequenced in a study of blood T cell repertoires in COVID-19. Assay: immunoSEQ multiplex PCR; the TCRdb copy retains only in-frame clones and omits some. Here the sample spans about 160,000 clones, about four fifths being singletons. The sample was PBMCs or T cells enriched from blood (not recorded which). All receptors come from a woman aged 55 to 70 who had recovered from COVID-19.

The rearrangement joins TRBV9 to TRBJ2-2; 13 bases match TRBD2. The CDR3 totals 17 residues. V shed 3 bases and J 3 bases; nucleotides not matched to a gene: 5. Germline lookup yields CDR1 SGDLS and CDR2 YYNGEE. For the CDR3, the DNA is TGTGCCAGCAGCGGAGCTGGGACTAGCGGGGACACCGGGGAGCTGTTTTTT. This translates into CASSGAGTSGDTGELFF.

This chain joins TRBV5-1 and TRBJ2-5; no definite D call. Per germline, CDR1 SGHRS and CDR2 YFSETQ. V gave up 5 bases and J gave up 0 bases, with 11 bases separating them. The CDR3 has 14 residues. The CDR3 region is CASRPTRNQETQYF. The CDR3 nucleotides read TGCGCCAGCAGACCCACTCGCAACCAAGAGACCCAGTACTTC.

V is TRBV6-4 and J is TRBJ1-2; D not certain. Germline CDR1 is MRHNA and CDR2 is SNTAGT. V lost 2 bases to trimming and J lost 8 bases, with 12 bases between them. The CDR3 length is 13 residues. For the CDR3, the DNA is TGTGCCAGCAGTGACGTTAACGGGAGGGGCTACACCTTC. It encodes CASSDVNGRGYTF.

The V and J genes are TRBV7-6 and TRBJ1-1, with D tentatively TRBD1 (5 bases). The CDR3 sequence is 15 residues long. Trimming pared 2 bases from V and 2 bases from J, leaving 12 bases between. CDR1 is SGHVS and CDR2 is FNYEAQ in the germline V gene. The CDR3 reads CASSLRGDGNTEAFF. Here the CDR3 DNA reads TGTGCCAGCAGCTTAAGGGGTGACGGAAACACTGAAGCTTTCTTT. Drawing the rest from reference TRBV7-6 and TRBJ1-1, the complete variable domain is GAGVSQSPRYKVTKRGQDVALRCDPISGHVSLYWYRQALGQGPEFLTYFNYEAQQDKSGLPNDRFSAERPEGSISTLTIQRTEQRDSAMYRCASSLRGDGNTEAFFGQGTRLTVV.

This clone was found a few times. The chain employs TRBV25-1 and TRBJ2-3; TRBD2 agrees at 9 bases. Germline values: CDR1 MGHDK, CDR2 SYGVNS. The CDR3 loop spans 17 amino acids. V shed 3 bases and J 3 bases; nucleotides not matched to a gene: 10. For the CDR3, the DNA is TGTGCCAGCAGTGACCCCTATAGCGGGGGTACGACAGATACGCAGTATTTT. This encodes CASSDPYSGGTTDTQYF.

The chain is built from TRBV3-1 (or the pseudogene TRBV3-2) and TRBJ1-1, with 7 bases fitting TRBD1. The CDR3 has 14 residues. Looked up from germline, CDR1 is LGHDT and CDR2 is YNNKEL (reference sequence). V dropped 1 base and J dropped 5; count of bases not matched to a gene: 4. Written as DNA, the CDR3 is TGTGCCAGCAGCCAAGGGACAGGAGGTACTGAAGCTTTCTTT. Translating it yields CASSQGTGGTEAFF.

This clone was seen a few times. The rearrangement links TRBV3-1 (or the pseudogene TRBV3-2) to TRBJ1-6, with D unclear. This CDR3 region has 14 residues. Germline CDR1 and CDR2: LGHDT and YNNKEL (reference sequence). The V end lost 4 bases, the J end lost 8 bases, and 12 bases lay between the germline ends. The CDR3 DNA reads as TGTGCCAGCAGCCGTTCCGGAGTGGATTCACCCCTCCACTTT. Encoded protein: CASSRSGVDSPLHF.

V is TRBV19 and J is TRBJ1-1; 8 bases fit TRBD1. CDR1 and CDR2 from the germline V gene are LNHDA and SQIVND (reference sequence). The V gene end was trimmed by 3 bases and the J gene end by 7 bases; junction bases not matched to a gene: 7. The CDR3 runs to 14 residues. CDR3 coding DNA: TGTGCCAGTAGTATGATCGGACAGGGAGTTGAAGCTTTCTTT. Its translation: CASSMIGQGVEAFF.

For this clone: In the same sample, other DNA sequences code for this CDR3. CDR3 DNA sequence: TGTGCCAGCCGAGACAGGGACAATAATTCACCCCTCCACTTT. Its translation: CASRDRDNNSPLHF. The chain is built from TRBV19 and TRBJ1-6, with TRBD1 matching 7 bases. V shed 9 bases and J 5 bases; nucleotides not matched to a gene: 7. CDR1 and CDR2 (germline): LNHDA, SQIVND (reference sequence). The CDR3 is 14 amino acids. Based on the CDR3 plus reference TRBV19 and TRBJ1-6, the full variable domain is DGGITQSPKYLFRKEGQNVTLSCEQNLNHDAMYWYRQDPGQGLRLIYYSQIVNDFQKGDIAEGYSVSREKKESFPLTVTSAQKNPTAFYLCASRDRDNNSPLHFGNGTRLTVT.

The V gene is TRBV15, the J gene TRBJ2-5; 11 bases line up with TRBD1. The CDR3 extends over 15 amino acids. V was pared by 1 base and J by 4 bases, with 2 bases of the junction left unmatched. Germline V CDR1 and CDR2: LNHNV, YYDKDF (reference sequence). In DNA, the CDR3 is TGTGCCACCAGCAGAGGGACAGGGGGCGTAGAGACCCAGTACTTC. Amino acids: CATSRGTGGVETQYF.

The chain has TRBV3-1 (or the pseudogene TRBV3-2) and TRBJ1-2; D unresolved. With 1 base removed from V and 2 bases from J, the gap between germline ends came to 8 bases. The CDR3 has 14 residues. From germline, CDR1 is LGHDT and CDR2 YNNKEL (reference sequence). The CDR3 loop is CASSQVTVNYGYTF. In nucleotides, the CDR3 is TGTGCCAGCAGCCAAGTAACAGTCAACTATGGCTACACCTTC.

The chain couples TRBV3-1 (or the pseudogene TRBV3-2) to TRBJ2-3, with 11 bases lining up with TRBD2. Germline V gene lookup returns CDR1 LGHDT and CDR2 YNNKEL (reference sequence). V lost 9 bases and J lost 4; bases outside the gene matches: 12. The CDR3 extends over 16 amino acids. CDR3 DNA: TGTGCCAGTAGGGCTAGCGGGGGGCTTATCGCAGATACGCAGTATTTT. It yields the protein CASRASGGLIADTQYF.

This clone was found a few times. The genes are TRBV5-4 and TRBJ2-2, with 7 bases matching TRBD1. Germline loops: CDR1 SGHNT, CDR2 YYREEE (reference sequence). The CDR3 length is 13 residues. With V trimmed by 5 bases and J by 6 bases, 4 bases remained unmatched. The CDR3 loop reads CASRPQGAGELFF. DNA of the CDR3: TGTGCCAGCAGACCTCAGGGGGCCGGGGAGCTGTTTTTT.

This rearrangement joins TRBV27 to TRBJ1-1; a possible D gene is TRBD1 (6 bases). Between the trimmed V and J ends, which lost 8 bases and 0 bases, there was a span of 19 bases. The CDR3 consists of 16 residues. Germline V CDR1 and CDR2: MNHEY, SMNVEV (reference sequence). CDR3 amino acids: CASSQGTLTMNTEAFF. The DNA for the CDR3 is TGTGCCAGCTCCCAAGGGACACTCACAATGAACACTGAAGCTTTCTTT.

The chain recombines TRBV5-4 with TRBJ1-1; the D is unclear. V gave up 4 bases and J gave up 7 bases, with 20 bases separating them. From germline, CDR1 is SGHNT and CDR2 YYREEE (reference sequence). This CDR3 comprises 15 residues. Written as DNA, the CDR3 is TGTGCCAGCAGCGCACCGGACTCACATGCCCGTGAAGCTTTCTTT. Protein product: CASSAPDSHAREAFF. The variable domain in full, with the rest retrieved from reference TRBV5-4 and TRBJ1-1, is ETGVTQSPTHLIKTRGQQVTLRCSSQSGHNTVSWYQQALGQGPQFIFQYYREEENGRGNFPPRFSGLQFPNYSSELNVNALELDDSALYLCASSAPDSHAREAFFGQGTRLTVV.

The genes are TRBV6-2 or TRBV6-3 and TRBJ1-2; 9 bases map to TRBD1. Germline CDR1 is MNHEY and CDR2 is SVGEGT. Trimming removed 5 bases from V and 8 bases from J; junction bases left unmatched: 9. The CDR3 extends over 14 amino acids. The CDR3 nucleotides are TGTGCCAGCAGTCTCGGGACAGGGAGCGGAGGCTACACCTTC. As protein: CASSLGTGSGGYTF.

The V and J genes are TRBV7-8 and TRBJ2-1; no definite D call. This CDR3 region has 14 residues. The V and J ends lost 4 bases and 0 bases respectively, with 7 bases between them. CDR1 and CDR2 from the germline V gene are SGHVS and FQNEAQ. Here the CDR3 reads CASSSESSYNEQFF. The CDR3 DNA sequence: TGTGCCAGCAGCTCGGAGAGCTCCTACAATGAGCAGTTCTTC.

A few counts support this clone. This chain's CDR3 is CAISEGQVEYPQHF. DNA of the CDR3: TGTGCCATCAGTGAGGGACAGGTTGAGTACCCCCAGCATTTT. This sequence joins TRBV10-3 and TRBJ1-5; TRBD1 matches at 7 bases. The CDR3 is made up of 14 amino acids. V lost 2 bases and J lost 10; bases outside the gene matches: 8. Germline V gives CDR1 ENHRY, CDR2 SYGVKD.

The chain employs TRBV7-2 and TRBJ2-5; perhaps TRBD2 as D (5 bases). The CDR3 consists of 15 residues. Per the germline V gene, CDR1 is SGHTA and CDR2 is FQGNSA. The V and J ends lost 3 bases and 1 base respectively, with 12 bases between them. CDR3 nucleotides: TGTGCCAGCAGCTTCTGGGGTACTAGCCAAGAGACCCAGTACTTC. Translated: CASSFWGTSQETQYF.

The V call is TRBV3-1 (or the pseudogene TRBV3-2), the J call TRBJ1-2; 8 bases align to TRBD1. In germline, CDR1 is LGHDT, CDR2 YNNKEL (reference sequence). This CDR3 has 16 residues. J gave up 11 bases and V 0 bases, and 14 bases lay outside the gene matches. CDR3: CASSQEEGGRGRGYTF. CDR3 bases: TGTGCCAGCAGCCAAGAAGAGGGGGGCAGGGGGCGAGGTTACACCTTC.